This entry concerns a single T cell receptor (beta chain). Antigen: not known. Treatment in this sample: some 20 received Ad26.COV2.S at low or high dose, single or two shots; roughly five received placebo; per-sample allocation not given. Day 63 after the first vaccine or placebo injection was the time point for sampling. Vaccine was an Ad26 vector expressing Wuhan-strain SARS-CoV-2 spike. Some clones are missing from TCRdb's copy, which holds only in-frame ones; the method was immunoSEQ multiplex PCR. The table shows more than 400,000 clones, with 90% occurring only once. The data stem from a study of Ad26.COV2.S vaccination and SARS-CoV-2 variants. Across the whole study: Intramuscular Ad26.COV2.S at 5x10^10 or 1x10^11 viral particles. Points from the study as a whole: Analyses of TCR breadth and depth may have underestimated total T cell responses.

Germline loops: CDR1 KGHDR, CDR2 SFDVKD. The V end lost 5 bases, the J end lost 9 bases, and 14 bases lay between the germline ends. The CDR3 extends over 13 amino acids. The chain combines TRBV24-1 with TRBJ2-3, with D hard to call. This clonotype was sampled from a person aged 18-60 years who received the Ad26.COV2.S COVID-19 vaccine or a placebo. Here the sequenced sample was peripheral blood, taken in a trial of Ad26.COV2.S vaccine versus placebo. CDR3 amino acids: CATSVGRRVTQYF. The CDR3 nucleotides read TGTGCCACCAGTGTGGGTCGGCGTGTGACGCAGTATTTT.